This T cell receptor beta chain was recorded in a study of T cell responses to AZD1222 COVID-19 vaccine. Overall study findings and caveats: Targeting of unmutated variant regions was reportedly seen in nearly half of spike-specific TCRs.

Sequencing used immunoSEQ multiplex PCR; TCRdb keeps in-frame clones, though not all of them. The profile shows some 120,000 clones, roughly 88% of them singletons. V dropped 6 bases and J dropped 3 bases, with 12 bases sitting between them. Germline loops: CDR1 MNHEY, CDR2 SVGAGI. The CDR3 loop spans 14 amino acids. In the case of this clone: As yet, its antigen is unknown.

The chain links TRBV6-5 to TRBJ1-5; a possible D gene is TRBD1 (6 bases). The receptor comes from an adult in good health. Here the sequenced sample was peripheral blood, taken on day 0 of AZD1222 vaccination. CDR3 sequence (DNA): TGTGCCAGCAGCTCGACAGGACTCAATCAGCCCCAGCATTTT. Its translation is CASSSTGLNQPQHF.